Below, 16 T cell receptor beta chains from the same sample are listed, as sequenced in a study of blood T cells in healthy people across ages. A second 7 to 11 cycle PCR used barcoded and J-beta primers. TCRdb passed the 5' RACE reads through MiXCR, listing each CDR3 protein once. The data contain about 780,000 distinct CDR3 sequences, more than 35% of them singletons. Sequences were obtained from blood. All receptors derive from a man older than 75 in good health.

This clonotype was seen once. The J gene is TRBJ2-7, the V gene TRBV29-1; a weak D match, TRBD1 (7 bases). The CDR3 totals 15 residues. Trimming removed 1 base from V and 2 bases from J, with 15 bases in between. CDR1 and CDR2 from the germline V gene are SQVTM and ANQGSEA. The CDR3 bases are TGCAGCGTTGAAGGTTCGCGGGACAGCCCCTACGAGCAGTACTTC. Amino acid sequence: CSVEGSRDSPYEQYF.

The rearrangement joins TRBV3-1 to TRBJ2-3, with D hard to call. The V end lost 1 base, the J end lost 4 bases, and 12 bases lay between the germline ends. The CDR3 contains 15 residues. Germline V gives CDR1 LGHDT, CDR2 YNNKEL (reference sequence). The CDR3, as DNA: TGTGCCAGCAGCCAAGCCTTCCCTGGTGCAGATACGCAGTATTTT. It specifies CASSQAFPGADTQYF.

The chain joins TRBV7-2 to TRBJ2-1; no clear D. The germline V gene has CDR1 SGHTA and CDR2 FQGNSA. The V gene lost 4 bases and the J gene lost 9 bases, with 13 bases spanning the gap. The CDR3 has 13 amino acids. CDR3 region: CASSSPGASEQFF. CDR3 DNA: TGTGCCAGCAGCTCCCCCGGCGCGAGTGAGCAGTTCTTC.

This clonotype was found many times. The V and J genes are TRBV28 and TRBJ2-1; 9 bases fit TRBD2. The germline V gene has CDR1 MDHEN and CDR2 SYDVKM. The CDR3 is 15 amino acids. J was trimmed by 9 bases and V by 4 bases; bases with no gene match: 10. In nucleotides, the CDR3 is TGTGCCAGCAGTTACCCCGGGACTAGCCTTGGTGAGCAGTTCTTC. Protein sequence: CASSYPGTSLGEQFF. Based on the CDR3 plus reference TRBV28 and TRBJ2-1, the full variable domain is DVKVTQSSRYLVKRTGEKVFLECVQDMDHENMFWYRQDPGLGLRLIYFSYDVKMKEKGDIPEGYSVSREKKERFSLILESASTNQTSMYLCASSYPGTSLGEQFFGPGTRLTVL.

The chain recombines TRBV10-3 with TRBJ2-7; TRBD2 agrees at 7 bases. This CDR3 is built from 13 residues. Trimming took 8 bases from V and 2 from J; bases not matched to a gene: 6. The V gene's germline CDR1 is ENHRY and CDR2 SYGVKD. The CDR3 region has the DNA TGTGCCATCGGCCAGGGAGGGACCTACGAGCAGTACTTC. Residues: CAIGQGGTYEQYF.

The chain couples TRBV5-1 to TRBJ1-1; D is ambiguous. The CDR3 length is 13 residues. Deletions cut 0 bases from V and 8 bases from J, with 11 bases between. The V gene's germline CDR1 is SGHRS and CDR2 YFSETQ. The CDR3 spells CASSLVAEREAFF. The CDR3 nucleotides read TGCGCCAGCAGCTTGGTGGCCGAACGGGAAGCTTTCTTT.

A note on this clonotype: A much larger clone sits a single nucleotide away, making a read error possible. The chain combines TRBV7-3 with TRBJ2-1; the match to TRBD1 covers 10 bases. CDR1 is SGHTA and CDR2 is FQGTGA in the germline V gene. V shed 3 bases and J 9 bases; nucleotides not matched to a gene: 8. The CDR3 covers 15 residues. DNA for the CDR3: TGTGCCAGCAGCTTCGGGACAGGGGTACGGGGTGAGCAGTTCTTC. Amino acid sequence: CASSFGTGVRGEQFF.

The J gene is TRBJ2-3, the V gene TRBV29-1; D is unclear. The CDR3 totals 12 residues. CDR1 is SQVTM and CDR2 is ANQGSEA in the germline V gene. The V and J ends lost 3 bases and 4 bases respectively, with 8 bases between them. The CDR3 here is CSVELHPDTQYF. The CDR3 bases are TGCAGCGTTGAGCTACACCCAGATACGCAGTATTTT.

J is TRBJ1-2 and V is TRBV11-1; 7 bases match TRBD1. CDR1 and CDR2 from the germline V gene are SGHAT and FQDESV (reference sequence). Trimming took 5 bases from V and 1 from J; bases not matched to a gene: 7. The CDR3 has 15 residues. Written as DNA, the CDR3 is TGTGCCAGCAGCATGGACAGGTTCGATAACTATGGCTACACCTTC. The encoded protein is CASSMDRFDNYGYTF.

The V call is TRBV20-1, the J call TRBJ2-3; possibly TRBD1 or TRBD2 for D (5 bases each). This CDR3 spans 15 amino acids. Germline CDR1 DFQATT, CDR2 SNEGSKA (reference sequence). V was cut by 5 bases and J by 2 bases, with 17 bases left in between. The CDR3 nucleotides read TGCAGTGCTGGTCCGTGGGACCAGCTCACAGATACGCAGTATTTT. Translation: CSAGPWDQLTDTQYF.

Only a few counts were recorded for this clonotype. This chain connects TRBV7-2 to TRBJ2-5; 7 bases map to TRBD1. Germline-derived CDR1 and CDR2 are SGHTA and FQGNSA. CDR3 size: 15 residues. V lost 5 bases, J lost 4 bases, and 10 bases stayed unmatched. The DNA of the CDR3 is TGTGCCAGCAGCCGGGGACAGCTGGGGGTAGAGACCCAGTACTTC. Its translation: CASSRGQLGVETQYF.

Ten or more counts support this clonotype. The chain combines TRBV20-1 with TRBJ2-1; TRBD2 aligns across 9 bases. The CDR3 is made up of 14 amino acids. CDR1 DFQATT and CDR2 SNEGSKA come from the germline V gene (reference sequence). V lost 3 bases, J lost 4 bases, and 4 bases stayed unmatched. CDR3 in DNA: TGCAGTGCTAGTCTAGCGGGGCCTTACAATGAGCAGTTCTTC. Translation gives CSASLAGPYNEQFF.

The rearrangement uses TRBV25-1 and TRBJ1-4; D ambiguous. This CDR3 is 16 amino acids long. Germline values: CDR1 MGHDK, CDR2 SYGVNS. Trimming pared 4 bases from V and 0 bases from J, leaving 12 bases between. CDR3 DNA sequence: TGTGCCAGCAGTGGCTCGGGCAGAACAACTAATGAAAAACTGTTTTTT. Protein sequence: CASSGSGRTTNEKLFF.

The chain carries TRBV4-3 and TRBJ2-5; TRBD2 matches at 8 bases. Trimming at V came to 3 bases and at J to 11 bases, leaving 17 bases not matched to a gene. The CDR3 consists of 16 residues. Germline values: CDR1 LGHNA, CDR2 YSLEER. The DNA for the CDR3 is TGCGCCAGCAGCCAGAGTATATTGGGACTAGGCGTTGAGCAGTACTTC. Residues: CASSQSILGLGVEQYF.

Comments on this clonotype: An end of the junction does not agree with germline; a read error may underlie this. V gene TRBV27 combines with J gene TRBJ1-2; a possible D gene is TRBD1 (5 bases). This CDR3 comprises 16 residues. Germline CDR1 reads MNHEY; CDR2 reads SMNVEV (reference sequence). The CDR3 here is CASSLSAGEHSYGYTF. The DNA for the CDR3 is TGTGCCAGCAGCTTATCGGCGGGGGAACACAGCTATGGCTACACCTTC.

The chain has TRBV7-2 and TRBJ2-1; 10 nucleotides line up with TRBD2. This CDR3 region has 15 residues. With V trimmed by 4 bases and J by 7 bases, 7 bases remained unmatched. Looked up from germline, CDR1 is SGHTA and CDR2 is FQGNSA. The CDR3 loop reads CASSSQRGGRNEQFF. In DNA, the CDR3 is TGTGCCAGCAGCTCGCAGCGGGGGGGAAGGAATGAGCAGTTCTTC.